This T cell receptor (beta chain) derives from a study of response to subunit inactivated influenza vaccine. TCRdb re-called the RT-PCR reads through MiXCR, storing one row per CDR3 protein. This sample has 500,000 to 750,000 distinct CDR3 sequences, with 11% to 15% found just once. The table lists this clonotype with many counts. Its cognate antigen is unknown. Findings of the study overall: Each seasonal flu vaccination may recruit only limited new T cells, authors suggested.

This specimen consisted of PBMCs from blood, obtained roughly 12 days after vaccination. The receptor comes from a man aged 50 to 59 who received an inactivated influenza vaccine.

CDR3 residues: CASSSRSSTDTQYF. The CDR3 DNA reads TGTGCCAGCAGCTCGAGATCTAGCACAGATACGCAGTATTTT. V usage is TRBV7-3 and J usage is TRBJ2-3; D is uncertain. Per the germline V gene, CDR1 is SGHTA and CDR2 is FQGTGA. The CDR3 has 14 residues. Trimming removed 4 bases at V and 0 bases at J, with 8 bases between.